The clone carrying this T cell receptor (beta chain) was seen many times. Its cognate antigen is unknown. Amplified TCR beta CDR3 regions came from RNA transcripts. Using the HTBI primer set, a first-round RT-PCR was run on the TCR CDR3. MiXCR, run by TCRdb on the multiplex PCR reads, gives a single entry per CDR3 protein. The sample consists of around 280,000 distinct CDR3 sequences, about 14% of them appearing once. This entry comes from a study of T cells in Graves' hyperthyroidism and ophthalmopathy. Broader study findings: Blood shared most expanded thyroid clonotypes above 0.001.

Patients aged 18 to 65 had newly diagnosed hyperthyroidism lasting under 2 months. The germline V and J ends were trimmed by 1 base and 2 bases, with 9 bases remaining between them. Germline values: CDR1 SNHLY, CDR2 FYNNEI. CDR3 length: 15 amino acids. V is TRBV2 and J is TRBJ1-5, with D hard to call. The specimen sequenced was blood. This TCR was recovered from a woman in her thirties with Graves' hyperthyroidism that later progressed to Graves' ophthalmopathy. The CDR3 region has the DNA TGTGCCAGCAGTGAAGAGTATCCAGGCAATCAGCCCCAGCATTTT. As protein: CASSEEYPGNQPQHF. The whole variable domain, remainder taken from reference TRBV2 and TRBJ1-5, is EPEVTQTPSHQVTQMGQEVILRCVPISNHLYFYWYRQILGQKVEFLVSFYNNEISEKSEIFDDQFSVERPDGSNFTLKIRSTKLEDSAMYFCASSEEYPGNQPQHFGDGTRLSIL.